This T cell receptor beta chain was recovered during a study of vaccination effects on CD4 cells after COVID-19. Study findings and constraints: The study dataset contains few convalescent patients and includes no early post-infection timepoints.

The CDR3 sequence is 14 residues long. Between the trimmed V and J ends, which lost 0 bases and 1 base, there was a span of 6 bases. Germline CDR1 is SGHTA and CDR2 is FQGNSA. Sequencing used immunoSEQ multiplex PCR; TCRdb keeps in-frame clones, though not all of them. The table includes about 66,000 clones, roughly 80% detected once. Comment on this clone: Its specificity is unknown.

Isolation of CD4+ T cells took place after 10 days of culture. Two-dose BNT162b2 or mRNA-1273 vaccination was given to participants. According to the study, vaccine recipients showed no prior SARS-CoV-2 infection and negative nucleocapsid antibodies. This sequence was found in a human donor who received a COVID-19 vaccine. The sequencing used CD4+ T cells from PBMCs cultured without peptide, collected after COVID-19 vaccination. The chain uses TRBV7-2 and TRBJ1-1; D remains ambiguous. The chain's CDR3 is CASSLASRNTEAFF. DNA of the CDR3: TGTGCCAGCAGCTTAGCATCAAGGAACACTGAAGCTTTCTTT. The full variable domain, in which reference TRBV7-2 and TRBJ1-1 provide the parts outside the CDR3, is GAGVSQSPSNKVTEKGKDVELRCDPISGHTALYWYRQSLGQGLEFLIYFQGNSAPDKSGLPSDRFSAERTGGSVSTLTIQRTQQEDSAVYLCASSLASRNTEAFFGQGTRLTVV.